Sequencing of this T cell receptor beta chain was carried out in a study of T cells in Graves' hyperthyroidism and ophthalmopathy. Many counts were recorded for this clonotype. Germline V gene lookup returns CDR1 SGHVS and CDR2 FQNEAQ. The CDR3 is 14 amino acids. V lost 3 bases to trimming and J lost 2 bases; unmatched junction nucleotides: 3. Every diagnosis used clinical symptoms, serum thyroxine and TRAb, thyroid ultrasound and orbital computed tomography. TCR beta CDR3 regions were amplified from RNA. In the first-round RT-PCR of the TCR CDR3, the HTBI primer set was used. TCRdb passed the multiplex PCR reads through MiXCR, listing each CDR3 protein once. The sample records hundreds of thousands of distinct CDR3 sequences, around 13% being singletons.

The source of this sequence is a woman in her twenties or thirties with Graves' hyperthyroidism that later progressed to Graves' ophthalmopathy. What was sequenced was blood. This chain joins TRBV7-8 and TRBJ2-7; 8 positions match TRBD2. The CDR3 sequence is CASSFGGGPYEQYF. Written as DNA, the CDR3 is TGTGCCAGCAGCTTCGGGGGGGGGCCCTACGAGCAGTACTTC.